The 16 T cell receptor beta chains below all came from one sample that was sequenced in a study of blood T cell repertoires in COVID-19. Sequenced by immunoSEQ multiplex PCR; TCRdb stores in-frame clones only, minus some. The data show about 190,000 clones, around 73% seen once. Material for sequencing was PBMCs or T cells enriched from blood (not recorded which). These receptors were taken from a woman in her forties or fifties who had recovered from COVID-19.

The chain recombines TRBV7-3 with TRBJ2-3; 7 bases are shared with TRBD1. V trimming: 7 bases; J trimming: 1 base; junction bases outside the gene matches: 2. CDR3 length: 13 residues. Germline V lookup: CDR1 SGHTA, CDR2 FQGTGA. CDR3 in amino acids: CASNRGGTDTQYF. In DNA, the CDR3 is TGTGCCAGCAACAGGGGTGGCACAGATACGCAGTATTTT.

The chain combines TRBV4-1 with TRBJ1-2; 7 bases align to TRBD1. Trimming at V came to 0 bases and at J to 2 bases, leaving 9 bases not matched to a gene. CDR1 and CDR2 (germline): MGHRA, YSYEKL. This CDR3 is 17 amino acids long. The CDR3 loop is CASSQDARQGSNYGYTF. The CDR3 DNA follows: TGCGCCAGCAGCCAAGACGCCCGACAGGGATCAAACTATGGCTACACCTTC.

This clone was counted once. The genes are TRBV7-2 and TRBJ2-1; a possible D gene is TRBD2 (6 bases). The CDR3 is made up of 15 amino acids. V lost 7 bases and J lost 8, with 21 bases in between. Germline V lookup: CDR1 SGHTA, CDR2 FQGNSA. CDR3 residues: CASMTGAYLKDEQFF. The CDR3 nucleotides are TGTGCCAGCATGACGGGAGCCTACCTTAAAGATGAGCAGTTCTTC.

The rearrangement joins TRBV7-8 to TRBJ1-2, with TRBD1 matching over 7 bases. J gave up 8 bases and V 3 bases, and 15 bases lay outside the gene matches. The CDR3 contains 16 residues. Germline V gene data show CDR1 as SGHVS and CDR2 as FQNEAQ. The CDR3 nucleotides are TGTGCCAGCAGCTTTACAGGGGCTATATCAGGGTACGGCTACACCTTC. It specifies CASSFTGAISGYGYTF.

V is TRBV28 and J is TRBJ2-7; maybe TRBD1 (5 bases). There are 13 residues in the CDR3. CDR1 MDHEN and CDR2 SYDVKM come from the germline V gene. V was clipped by 2 bases and J by 2 bases, with 7 bases between them. CDR3 in amino acids: CASSLQGTYEQYF. CDR3 in DNA: TGTGCCAGCAGTTTACAGGGAACCTACGAGCAGTACTTC.

The V gene is TRBV21-1, the J gene TRBJ1-3; the DNA was not compared with TRBD1, the D call given in the table. TRBV21-1 is marked as a pseudogene. This CDR3 contains 16 residues. In DNA form, the CDR3 reads TGTGCCAGCAGCCTCAGGACAGCGAGCTCTGGAAACACCATATATTTT. Amino acids: CASSLRTASSGNTIYF.

The J gene is TRBJ2-5, the V gene TRBV5-5; 9 nucleotides match TRBD1. The V gene's germline CDR1 is SGHKS and CDR2 YYEKEE (reference sequence). This CDR3 comprises 15 residues. Trimming cost V 4 bases and J 5 bases; bases outside gene matches: 9. This CDR3 reads CASSPGTGTEETQYF. CDR3 DNA: TGTGCCAGCAGCCCCGGGACAGGGACGGAGGAGACCCAGTACTTC.

This rearrangement joins TRBV13 to TRBJ2-7, with 7 positions matching TRBD1. The CDR3 is made up of 15 amino acids. Trimming cost V 4 bases and J 5 bases; bases outside gene matches: 11. CDR1 PRHDT and CDR2 FYEKMQ come from the germline V gene (reference sequence). Here the CDR3 reads CASSSLRQGFNEQYF. DNA for the CDR3: TGTGCCAGCAGCTCCCTACGACAGGGTTTCAACGAGCAGTACTTC.

The chain combines TRBV7-8 with TRBJ1-2; 8 bases agree with TRBD1. The CDR3 covers 14 residues. Germline V gene sequence: CDR1 SGHVS, CDR2 FQNEAQ. Trimming at V came to 1 base and at J to 8 bases, leaving 6 bases not matched to a gene. The CDR3 reads CASSLVRTGLGYTF. CDR3 in DNA: TGTGCCAGCAGCTTAGTGAGGACAGGGTTAGGCTACACCTTC.

V usage is TRBV27 and J usage is TRBJ2-1; TRBD2 matches at 14 bases. V lost 5 bases to trimming and J lost 12 bases; unmatched junction nucleotides: 9. This CDR3 spans 15 amino acids. From germline, CDR1 is MNHEY and CDR2 SMNVEV (reference sequence). CDR3 sequence reads: CASSAGLAGATGQFF. The CDR3 nucleotides are TGTGCCAGCAGTGCGGGACTAGCGGGGGCCACAGGGCAGTTCTTC.

CDR3 nucleotide sequence: TGTGCCAGCAGCTTCCCGGGACAGGTTGAGACCCAGTACTTC. It specifies CASSFPGQVETQYF. The chain combines TRBV5-8 with TRBJ2-5, with 8 bases identical to TRBD1. The CDR3 has 14 amino acids. Germline values: CDR1 SGHTS, CDR2 YDEGEE. V was pared by 2 bases and J by 5 bases, with 5 bases of the junction left unmatched.

This clone showed up just once. The chain carries TRBV28 and TRBJ2-6; D ambiguous. The germline gives CDR1 MDHEN, CDR2 SYDVKM. With 6 bases removed from V and 2 bases from J, the gap between germline ends came to 14 bases. The CDR3 totals 16 residues. The CDR3 bases are TGTGCCAGCAGCACCCAGGCCCCTACTGGGGCCAACGTCCTGACTTTC. Encoded protein: CASSTQAPTGANVLTF.

The rearrangement joins TRBV20-1 to TRBJ2-5, with 11 positions matching TRBD2. The CDR3 contains 16 residues. Germline values: CDR1 DFQATT, CDR2 SNEGSKA (reference sequence). After removal of 3 bases from V and 4 bases from J, the junction contained 10 bases not matched to a gene. Here the CDR3 DNA reads TGCAGTGCTAGTGGAACTAGCGGGAGCTGGGGAGAGACCCAGTACTTC. Residues: CSASGTSGSWGETQYF.

This chain links TRBV28 with TRBJ1-3, with D unresolved. CDR3 length equals 16 residues. Per germline, CDR1 MDHEN and CDR2 SYDVKM. V was cut by 5 bases and J by 0 bases, with 14 bases left in between. The CDR3 spells CASSNPPGNSGNTIYF. The CDR3 DNA is TGTGCCAGCAGTAACCCCCCAGGCAACTCTGGAAACACCATATATTTT.

This chain links TRBV5-5 with TRBJ2-7; 7 bases fit TRBD2. CDR3 length equals 14 residues. Per germline, CDR1 SGHKS and CDR2 YYEKEE (reference sequence). The ends lost 4 bases at V and 3 bases at J; junction bases unmatched: 7. The CDR3, as DNA: TGTGCCAGCAGCCCCGGGACTACGTTCTACGAGCAGTACTTC. Translation: CASSPGTTFYEQYF.

The chain couples TRBV6-5 to TRBJ2-3, with 9 bases that match TRBD1. This CDR3 is built from 15 residues. The trim removed 5 bases at V and 6 bases at J, leaving 9 bases unmatched. CDR1 MNHEY and CDR2 SVGAGI come from the germline V gene. CDR3 coding DNA: TGTGCCAGCAGTCACTACAGGGGGCGGACGGATACGCAGTATTTT. Translated: CASSHYRGRTDTQYF.